Listed below are T cell receptor beta chains from one sample, sequenced in a study of shared clonotypes between healthy human individuals. Assay used: immunoSEQ multiplex PCR; TCRdb lists only in-frame clones, some missing. The sample consists of 850,000 to 1,200,000 clones, under 80% of them appearing once. Sequencing input: memory CD4+ T cells sorted from blood. These receptors were taken from a man younger than 35 in good health. CDR3s include the opening cysteine and the closing phenylalanine or tryptophan. D genes are given only for firm matches. Some rows mark clone size as missing; the rest say once, few, many or name a class of expanded clone.

cdr3_nt: TGTGCCAGCAGCTCCGACAGGGGTCAGCCCCAGCATTTT; cdr3_aa: CASSSDRGQPQHF; j_call: TRBJ1-5; v_call: TRBV5-4; clone_size: NA; d_call: TRBD1
cdr3_nt: TGTGCCAGTCATACTGGTACACCTGAAGCTTTCTTT; cdr3_aa: CASHTGTPEAFF; j_call: TRBJ1-1; v_call: TRBV28; clone_size: NA; d_call: NA
cdr3_nt: TGTGCCAGTAGTTTACAGGGGAGGGACACTGAAGCTTTCTTT; cdr3_aa: CASSLQGRDTEAFF; j_call: TRBJ1-1; v_call: TRBV19; clone_size: NA; d_call: TRBD1
cdr3_nt: TGCGCCAGCAGCTTTAACGGGAGGGGTCCAGATACGCAGTATTTT; cdr3_aa: CASSFNGRGPDTQYF; j_call: TRBJ2-3; v_call: TRBV5-1; clone_size: NA; d_call: TRBD2
cdr3_nt: TGCGCCAGCAGCTTAGACAGTTGGAACACTGAAGCTTTCTTT; cdr3_aa: CASSLDSWNTEAFF; j_call: TRBJ1-1; v_call: TRBV5-1; clone_size: NA; d_call: NA
cdr3_nt: TGCGCCAGCAGCTTGCACGGTGATAGCAATCAGCCCCAGCATTTT; cdr3_aa: CASSLHGDSNQPQHF; j_call: TRBJ1-5; v_call: TRBV5-1; clone_size: few; d_call: NA
cdr3_nt: TGTGCCAGCAGTGTTCAAGCGGGGACAGATACGCAGTATTTT; cdr3_aa: CASSVQAGTDTQYF; j_call: TRBJ2-3; v_call: TRBV6-4; clone_size: NA; d_call: TRBD2
cdr3_nt: TGCAGCGTTGGTAGGACAACCTACGAGCAGTACTTC; cdr3_aa: CSVGRTTYEQYF; j_call: TRBJ2-7; v_call: TRBV29-1; clone_size: few; d_call: NA
cdr3_nt: TGTGCCAGCAGCCGCGGCGGCGGGACTAGCGGGGGGGCAGGGTTCACAGATACGCAGTATTTT; cdr3_aa: CASSRGGGTSGGAGFTDTQYF; j_call: TRBJ2-3; v_call: TRBV4-2; clone_size: NA; d_call: TRBD2
cdr3_nt: TGTGCCAGCAGTTACTCGAATTCTGGCCTGTACAATGAGCAGTTCTTC; cdr3_aa: CASSYSNSGLYNEQFF; j_call: TRBJ2-1; v_call: TRBV6-5; clone_size: NA; d_call: NA
cdr3_nt: TGTGCCAGCAGCTTGGATCAGCTCACCGGGGAGCTGTTTTTT; cdr3_aa: CASSLDQLTGELFF; j_call: TRBJ2-2; v_call: TRBV5-4; clone_size: NA; d_call: NA
cdr3_nt: TGTGCCATCCAGTTTGTGGCGGGGGTTATGGAGACCCAGTACTTC; cdr3_aa: CAIQFVAGVMETQYF; j_call: TRBJ2-5; v_call: TRBV2; clone_size: NA; d_call: TRBD2
cdr3_nt: TGTGCCAGCAGCGGGTGGGGACAGAGATTCCAGTTGGATGCCTACAATGAGCAGTTCTTC; cdr3_aa: CASSGWGQRFQLDAYNEQFF; j_call: TRBJ2-1; v_call: TRBV5-8; clone_size: NA; d_call: TRBD1
cdr3_nt: TGCGCCAGCAGCCCCTCTAGCGGGAAGAATGAGCAGTTCTTC; cdr3_aa: CASSPSSGKNEQFF; j_call: TRBJ2-1; v_call: TRBV4-3; clone_size: NA; d_call: TRBD2
cdr3_nt: TGTGCTAGTGGTTTGATGGGGGGCACTGGGGAAAAACTGTTTTTT; cdr3_aa: CASGLMGGTGEKLFF; j_call: TRBJ1-4; v_call: TRBV12-5; clone_size: NA; d_call: NA
cdr3_nt: TGTGCCAGCAGTCCAGGGTTAGCCTATGGCTACACCTTC; cdr3_aa: CASSPGLAYGYTF; j_call: TRBJ1-2; v_call: TRBV7-9; clone_size: NA; d_call: NA
cdr3_nt: TGCGCCAGCAGCTTAGACAGGGTCTCTGGAAACACCATATATTTT; cdr3_aa: CASSLDRVSGNTIYF; j_call: TRBJ1-3; v_call: TRBV5-1; clone_size: NA; d_call: TRBD1
cdr3_nt: TGTGCCAGCAGCCTAATAAGGGGTACCCAGTACTTC; cdr3_aa: CASSLIRGTQYF; j_call: TRBJ2-5; v_call: TRBV11-2; clone_size: NA; d_call: NA
cdr3_nt: TGTGCCACCAGCAGAGATGTCGACACAGGGTGGGATACGCAGTATTTT; cdr3_aa: CATSRDVDTGWDTQYF; j_call: TRBJ2-3; v_call: TRBV15; clone_size: NA; d_call: NA
cdr3_nt: TGTGCCAGCAGTTACCGGAGGGGTGGGGCTGAAGCTTTCTTT; cdr3_aa: CASSYRRGGAEAFF; j_call: TRBJ1-1; v_call: TRBV6-5; clone_size: NA; d_call: NA
cdr3_nt: TGTGCTAGTGGTTTGTCAGGGCCTGGAAACACCATATATTTT; cdr3_aa: CASGLSGPGNTIYF; j_call: TRBJ1-3; v_call: TRBV12-5; clone_size: NA; d_call: NA
cdr3_nt: TGTGCCAGTAGCCAAGACAGGGTTAATTCACCCCTCCACTTT; cdr3_aa: CASSQDRVNSPLHF; j_call: TRBJ1-6; v_call: TRBV19; clone_size: NA; d_call: TRBD1
cdr3_nt: TGTGCCAGTAGTATACCAGGGGCTAGCAATCAGCCCCAGCATTTT; cdr3_aa: CASSIPGASNQPQHF; j_call: TRBJ1-5; v_call: TRBV19; clone_size: NA; d_call: NA
cdr3_nt: TGTGCCAGCAGCTCAAATTCCCGGGACTCCTTAGGGTATGGCTACACCTTC; cdr3_aa: CASSSNSRDSLGYGYTF; j_call: TRBJ1-2; v_call: TRBV11-2; clone_size: NA; d_call: NA
cdr3_nt: TGTGCCAGCAGTCCTCCCTCCATCTGGCAAAACATTCAGTACTTC; cdr3_aa: CASSPPSIWQNIQYF; j_call: TRBJ2-4; v_call: TRBV28; clone_size: NA; d_call: NA
cdr3_nt: TGTGCCAGCTCACCCCAAAAAAGGACAGGTGGCAATGAGCAGTTCTTC; cdr3_aa: CASSPQKRTGGNEQFF; j_call: TRBJ2-1; v_call: TRBV18; clone_size: NA; d_call: TRBD1
cdr3_nt: TGTGCCAGCAGTTTCTCTGCAACTAATGAAAAACTGTTTTTT; cdr3_aa: CASSFSATNEKLFF; j_call: TRBJ1-4; v_call: TRBV28; clone_size: NA; d_call: NA
cdr3_nt: TGTGCCAGTAGCGGGAGTTTGAAGCTGTTTTTT; cdr3_aa: CASSGSLKLFF; j_call: TRBJ2-2; v_call: TRBV19; clone_size: NA; d_call: NA
cdr3_nt: TGTGCCTGGAGTAAGGGGACGATTAATTCACCCCTCCACTTT; cdr3_aa: CAWSKGTINSPLHF; j_call: TRBJ1-6; v_call: TRBV30; clone_size: NA; d_call: NA
cdr3_nt: TGTGCTAGCAGCTTAGGCGGCGGGAGTGGCTCAGATACGCAGTATTTT; cdr3_aa: CASSLGGGSGSDTQYF; j_call: TRBJ2-3; v_call: TRBV7-7; clone_size: NA; d_call: TRBD2
cdr3_nt: TGTGCCAGCGGTTCGGCGGGGGGCGGCACAGATACGCAGTATTTT; cdr3_aa: CASGSAGGGTDTQYF; j_call: TRBJ2-3; v_call: TRBV6-1; clone_size: NA; d_call: TRBD2
cdr3_nt: TGTGCCAGCAGCCCCAGAGGTGGGGGAGCAGATACGCAGTATTTT; cdr3_aa: CASSPRGGGADTQYF; j_call: TRBJ2-3; v_call: TRBV2; clone_size: NA; d_call: NA
cdr3_nt: TGTGCCAGCAGGCCTAGCGGGAGGTTTTCCTACAATGAGCAGTTCTTC; cdr3_aa: CASRPSGRFSYNEQFF; j_call: TRBJ2-1; v_call: TRBV7-9; clone_size: once; d_call: TRBD2
cdr3_nt: TGTGCCAGCAGTGAAACCGTGGGCGGAAACTATGGCTACACCTTC; cdr3_aa: CASSETVGGNYGYTF; j_call: TRBJ1-2; v_call: TRBV6-1; clone_size: NA; d_call: NA
cdr3_nt: TGTGCCAGCAGTGAGAAGGGCATTAGGTACTTC; cdr3_aa: CASSEKGIRYF; j_call: TRBJ2-7; v_call: TRBV6-1; clone_size: few; d_call: NA
cdr3_nt: TGTGCCACCCAACCGGTCCCGGGGGAGACCCAGTACTTC; cdr3_aa: CATQPVPGETQYF; j_call: TRBJ2-5; v_call: TRBV5-4; clone_size: once; d_call: NA
cdr3_nt: TGTGCCAGCAGTTTATTCGGGGGTAACAATGAGCAGTTCTTC; cdr3_aa: CASSLFGGNNEQFF; j_call: TRBJ2-1; v_call: TRBV28; clone_size: NA; d_call: NA
cdr3_nt: TGTGCCAGTAGTAGGACGGCGTCCTACGAGCAGTACTTC; cdr3_aa: CASSRTASYEQYF; j_call: TRBJ2-7; v_call: TRBV19; clone_size: NA; d_call: NA
cdr3_nt: TGCGCCAGCAGCGTGTCCGGGGCCGAGGGCACTGAAGCTTTCTTT; cdr3_aa: CASSVSGAEGTEAFF; j_call: TRBJ1-1; v_call: TRBV5-1; clone_size: NA; d_call: NA
cdr3_nt: TGTGCCTGGGAAATAGGCGAGACCCAGTACTTC; cdr3_aa: CAWEIGETQYF; j_call: TRBJ2-5; v_call: TRBV30; clone_size: NA; d_call: NA
cdr3_nt: TGTGCCAGCAGTACGGGGCCCGGCGGGTACAATGAGCAGTTCTTC; cdr3_aa: CASSTGPGGYNEQFF; j_call: TRBJ2-1; v_call: TRBV7-2; clone_size: NA; d_call: NA
cdr3_nt: TGTGCCAGCAGCTTAGCACAGGGAATCTATGGCTACACCTTC; cdr3_aa: CASSLAQGIYGYTF; j_call: TRBJ1-2; v_call: TRBV7-9; clone_size: few; d_call: NA
cdr3_nt: TGTGCCAGCAGCTTAGCGAGGAACCGGGACAGGGGCTTTGAAAAACTGTTTTTT; cdr3_aa: CASSLARNRDRGFEKLFF; j_call: TRBJ1-4; v_call: TRBV7-9; clone_size: many; d_call: TRBD1
cdr3_nt: TGTGCCAGCAGCTTGCGCGAGCAGGCTTGGAGCAATCAGCCCCAGCATTTT; cdr3_aa: CASSLREQAWSNQPQHF; j_call: TRBJ1-5; v_call: TRBV5-5; clone_size: once; d_call: NA
cdr3_nt: TGTGCCAGCAGCTTAGTCGAGGGCATTCAGTACTTC; cdr3_aa: CASSLVEGIQYF; j_call: TRBJ2-4; v_call: TRBV7-2; clone_size: NA; d_call: NA
cdr3_nt: TGTGCCTGGAGTGTAGTCGATCGGGGGCCTGGAAACACCATATATTTT; cdr3_aa: CAWSVVDRGPGNTIYF; j_call: TRBJ1-3; v_call: TRBV30; clone_size: few; d_call: NA